Sequencing of this TCR beta chain was carried out in a study of blood T cell repertoires in COVID-19. Turning to the study itself: PBMCs, B-cell-depleted T cells, or T cells provided the cDNA or gDNA that made up the material.

Trimming removed 8 bases at V and 5 bases at J, with 11 bases between. Germline CDR1 and CDR2: MNHEY and SMNVEV (reference sequence). The CDR3 loop spans 12 amino acids. In Seattle, patients joined the study during active infection and were tracked longitudinally. The data were produced by immunoSEQ multiplex PCR, yet TCRdb's version contains in-frame clones alone and is incomplete. The profile shows roughly 340,000 clones, roughly 90% of them singletons. The chain joins TRBV27 to TRBJ2-3, with D perhaps TRBD2 (6 bases). Sample: peripheral blood. The TCR was taken from a woman in her twenties or thirties with COVID-19, enrolled during active disease. In nucleotides, the CDR3 is TGTGCCAGCTCGCGGGGAGAAGATACGCAGTATTTT. Protein product: CASSRGEDTQYF.